A single sample gave rise to the 32 T cell receptor beta chains below, sequenced in a study of cytomegalovirus exposure and HLA in healthy donors. The study ran its PCR with 60 Vbeta and 13 Jbeta primers. Clones were sequenced by immunoSEQ multiplex PCR, and TCRdb holds only the in-frame ones, with some missing. The table has some 130,000 clones, roughly 80% seen once. Sequences were obtained from PBMCs. The source is a male donor in good health and CMV-seronegative.

V and J are TRBV2 and TRBJ1-2; D remains unclear. Germline V gene lookup returns CDR1 SNHLY and CDR2 FYNNEI. This CDR3 is 13 amino acids long. The V gene lost 6 bases and the J gene lost 4 bases, with 12 bases spanning the gap. In nucleotides, the CDR3 is TGTGCCAGCAGCGGCGACGGAGCCTATGGCTACACCTTC. Translating gives CASSGDGAYGYTF.

The V gene is TRBV19, the J gene TRBJ1-3; D ambiguous. The CDR3 has 15 amino acids. The V and J ends lost 6 bases and 0 bases respectively, with 12 bases between them. Germline-derived CDR1 and CDR2 are LNHDA and SQIVND (reference sequence). The CDR3 is CASRRPGASGNTIYF. The CDR3 DNA sequence: TGTGCCAGTAGGCGCCCAGGTGCCTCTGGAAACACCATATATTTT.

This clone has more than one count but fewer than ten. This chain uses TRBV7-2 with TRBJ2-7, with a weak D call TRBD1 (5 bases). This CDR3 comprises 13 residues. Germline V CDR1 and CDR2: SGHTA, FQGNSA. V was cut by 0 bases and J by 4 bases, with 7 bases left in between. CDR3 residues: CASSLATAYEQYF. In DNA form, the CDR3 reads TGTGCCAGCAGCTTAGCGACAGCGTACGAGCAGTACTTC.

The V call is TRBV9, the J call TRBJ2-7; D is possibly TRBD2 (6 bases). Between the trimmed V and J ends, which lost 0 bases and 3 bases, there was a span of 10 bases. The length of the CDR3 is 14 residues. Germline V gene sequence: CDR1 SGDLS, CDR2 YYNGEE. CDR3 bases: TGTGCCAGCAGCGTAGGGGGGGAACTCTACGAGCAGTACTTC. Translated: CASSVGGELYEQYF.

The CDR3 nucleotides read TGTGCCAGCAGTTCGGACAGGGTGGATGAAAAACTGTTTTTT. Translating gives CASSSDRVDEKLFF. The chain recombines TRBV28 with TRBJ1-4; 8 bases are shared with TRBD1. Germline values: CDR1 MDHEN, CDR2 SYDVKM. V lost 4 bases, J lost 6 bases, and 4 bases stayed unmatched. The CDR3 contains 14 residues.

The gene calls are TRBV9 and TRBJ2-1; 10 nucleotides line up with TRBD2. With V trimmed by 0 bases and J by 8 bases, 5 bases remained unmatched. CDR3 length: 15 amino acids. The V gene's germline CDR1 is SGDLS and CDR2 YYNGEE. This CDR3 reads CASSVALAGVHEQFF. Here the CDR3 DNA reads TGTGCCAGCAGCGTAGCTCTAGCGGGAGTGCATGAGCAGTTCTTC.

The chain is built from TRBV23-1 and TRBJ2-7; no definite D call. TRBV23-1 is reported as an ORF; its role is uncertain. Deletions cut 2 bases from V and 5 bases from J, with 31 bases between. This CDR3 has 20 residues. CDR3 loop: CASSQPMWSNVVWKRNEQYF. CDR3 coding DNA: TGCGCCAGCAGTCAACCCATGTGGTCGAACGTAGTATGGAAGCGCAACGAGCAGTACTTC.

The genes are TRBV9 and TRBJ2-1; 7 bases agree with TRBD2. The CDR3 covers 15 residues. The germline V gene has CDR1 SGDLS and CDR2 YYNGEE. Germline trimming cut 0 bases from V and 2 bases from J; bases unmatched to any gene: 2. The CDR3 DNA sequence: TGTGCCAGCAGCGTAGAGGGGACTACCTACAATGAGCAGTTCTTC. Translated: CASSVEGTTYNEQFF.

The chain links TRBV27 to TRBJ2-7; D is undetermined. Per the germline V gene, CDR1 is MNHEY and CDR2 is SMNVEV (reference sequence). V lost 1 base and J 7 bases, leaving 11 bases between the germline ends. CDR3 length equals 13 residues. In DNA, the CDR3 is TGTGCCAGCAGTTTATTCTCAAACAGAGAGCAGTACTTC. This translates into CASSLFSNREQYF.

V and J are TRBV5-4 and TRBJ2-1, with TRBD2 matching over 12 bases. Germline loops: CDR1 SGHNT, CDR2 YYREEE (reference sequence). J gave up 8 bases and V 9 bases, and 9 bases lay outside the gene matches. The CDR3 spans 14 residues. The CDR3 coding sequence is TGTGCCACCCGAGGACTAGCGGGAAACCATGAGCAGTTCTTC. It encodes CATRGLAGNHEQFF.

This sequence joins TRBV28 and TRBJ2-7; D gene ambiguous. The ends were cut back, 10 bases at V and 2 bases at J, with 15 bases in the middle. Germline assignment: CDR1 MDHEN and CDR2 SYDVKM. The CDR3 has 13 amino acids. CDR3 in amino acids: CATTPTQAYEQYF. The CDR3 DNA follows: TGTGCCACTACGCCGACCCAGGCCTACGAGCAGTACTTC.

This chain uses TRBV6-5 with TRBJ2-7, with D unresolved. Germline-derived CDR1 and CDR2 are MNHEY and SVGAGI. V was clipped by 2 bases and J by 3 bases, with 8 bases between them. The CDR3 has 13 residues. As DNA, the CDR3 is TGTGCCAGCAGTTACCAGGCAAACTACGAGCAGTACTTC. Encoded protein: CASSYQANYEQYF.

In this sample, this clone turned up a few times. This rearrangement joins TRBV28 to TRBJ1-1; tentatively, D is TRBD1 (6 bases). Trimming removed 5 bases at V and 1 base at J, with 17 bases between. The CDR3 length is 16 residues. CDR1 and CDR2 from the germline V gene are MDHEN and SYDVKM. CDR3 region: CASSNMGANTNTEAFF. In nucleotides, the CDR3 is TGTGCCAGCAGTAATATGGGGGCGAATACGAACACTGAAGCTTTCTTT. Looking up the rest from reference TRBV28 and TRBJ1-1 gives the full variable domain: DVKVTQSSRYLVKRTGEKVFLECVQDMDHENMFWYRQDPGLGLRLIYFSYDVKMKEKGDIPEGYSVSREKKERFSLILESASTNQTSMYLCASSNMGANTNTEAFFGQGTRLTVV.

The sample holds a few counts of this clone. At one of its ends the junction is not consistent with the germline gene, which may arise from a read error. The chain uses TRBV2 and TRBJ2-3; TRBD2 aligns across 14 bases. CDR1 and CDR2 from the germline V gene are SNHLY and FYNNEI. There are 17 residues in the CDR3. The CDR3 region is CASSEETSGRGIDTQYF. The CDR3 coding sequence is TGTGCCAGCAGCGAAGAGACTAGCGGGAGGGGGATAGATACGCAGTATTTT.

The chain joins TRBV5-1 to TRBJ1-2, with a tentative D call TRBD1 (6 bases). Trimming shortened V by 7 bases and J by 2 bases, and 18 bases separated the two germline ends. This CDR3 spans 15 amino acids. Germline CDR1 and CDR2: SGHRS and YFSETQ. The DNA of the CDR3 is TGCGCCAGCTTACCTGGGGGGGGGCAGAACTATGGCTACACCTTC. Protein sequence: CASLPGGGQNYGYTF. Supplemented by reference TRBV5-1 and TRBJ1-2, the full variable domain reads KAGVTQTPRYLIKTRGQQVTLSCSPISGHRSVSWYQQTPGQGLQFLFEYFSETQRNKGNFPGRFSGRQFSNSRSEMNVSTLELGDSALYLCASLPGGGQNYGYTFGSGTRLTVV.

The J gene is TRBJ2-3, the V gene TRBV19; 7 nucleotides match TRBD1. Germline V lookup: CDR1 LNHDA, CDR2 SQIVND (reference sequence). CDR3 length: 15 residues. Unmatched junction bases numbered 5, after V lost 3 bases and J lost 2 bases. CDR3 in amino acids: CASSINRGFTDTQYF. As DNA, the CDR3 is TGTGCCAGTAGTATTAACAGGGGATTCACAGATACGCAGTATTTT.

This clone has a single count. A read error may account for a junction end that differs from germline. The sample carries other DNA sequences with the same CDR3. The chain recombines TRBV4-3 with TRBJ2-1, with 11 bases that match TRBD2. The CDR3 loop spans 15 amino acids. Germline V gene lookup returns CDR1 LGHNA and CDR2 YSLEER. The CDR3 loop reads CASSLRLAGNNEQFF. CDR3 sequence (DNA): TGCGCCAGTAGCCTCCGACTAGCGGGGAACAATGAGCAGTTCTTC.

This clone was observed a handful of times. The chain combines TRBV14 with TRBJ1-2; tentative D call: TRBD1 (5 bases). The CDR3 contains 15 residues. V lost 0 bases to trimming and J lost 8 bases, with 16 bases between them. Germline-derived CDR1 and CDR2 are SGHDN and FVKESK. As DNA, the CDR3 is TGTGCCAGCAGCCAAGATTGGCGGGGACTGGAGGGCTACACCTTC. Its protein is CASSQDWRGLEGYTF.

This chain joins TRBV7-8 and TRBJ1-1; D not resolved. Trimming removed 5 bases at V and 1 base at J, with 5 bases between. CDR1 is SGHVS, CDR2 FQNEAQ, per germline. There are 12 residues in the CDR3. The DNA of the CDR3 is TGTGCCAGCAGCCCTAGGAACACTGAAGCTTTCTTT. The encoded protein is CASSPRNTEAFF.

CDR3 residues: CASSLPVGGGNTIYF. In DNA form, the CDR3 reads TGTGCCAGCAGCCTACCGGTCGGAGGCGGAAACACCATATATTTT. The chain couples TRBV28 to TRBJ1-3; D ambiguous. V was pared by 6 bases and J by 4 bases, with 16 bases between. Germline CDR1 is MDHEN and CDR2 is SYDVKM. CDR3 size: 15 residues.

This clone was recorded only once. The J gene is TRBJ2-3, the V gene TRBV5-6, with 9 bases identical to TRBD1. After removal of 4 bases from V and 10 bases from J, the junction contained 13 bases not matched to a gene. This CDR3 is 15 amino acids long. The germline V gene encodes CDR1 SGHDT and CDR2 YYEEEE. CDR3 bases: TGTGCCAGCAGCGCAAGGACAGGGGTTTTAAAGCCGCAGTATTTT. It translates to CASSARTGVLKPQYF.

The J gene is TRBJ1-5, the V gene TRBV7-8; no firm D call. V lost 5 bases and J lost 0, with 11 bases in between. CDR1 is SGHVS and CDR2 is FQNEAQ in the germline V gene. The CDR3 sequence is 15 residues long. The CDR3 protein is CASSPGELSNQPQHF. The CDR3, as DNA: TGTGCCAGCAGCCCCGGGGAGCTTAGCAATCAGCCCCAGCATTTT.

The chain combines TRBV27 with TRBJ1-5; 10 bases match TRBD1. The germline CDR1 and CDR2 sequences are MNHEY and SMNVEV (reference sequence). V shed 7 bases and J 3 bases; nucleotides not matched to a gene: 6. The CDR3 loop spans 15 amino acids. This chain's CDR3 is CASKPGQGPNQPQHF. As DNA, the CDR3 is TGTGCCAGCAAACCGGGACAGGGGCCCAATCAGCCCCAGCATTTT.

This clone was detected only once. This chain joins TRBV28 and TRBJ2-5, with 7 nucleotides matching TRBD1. With V trimmed by 6 bases and J by 9 bases, 10 bases remained unmatched. The CDR3 is made up of 13 amino acids. Germline CDR1 MDHEN, CDR2 SYDVKM. CDR3 in DNA: TGTGCCAGCAGAAGGGACAGTGGAAGGCCCCAGTACTTC. It is translated as CASRRDSGRPQYF.

Here the CDR3 DNA reads TGTGCCAGCAGCTTGTCGGGACAGGGAAGCTATGGCTACACCTTC. This gives the protein CASSLSGQGSYGYTF. V usage is TRBV7-2 and J usage is TRBJ1-2, with TRBD1 matching 9 bases. After removal of 3 bases from V and 4 bases from J, the junction contained 6 bases not matched to a gene. Germline V gives CDR1 SGHTA, CDR2 FQGNSA. CDR3 size: 15 residues. Supplemented by reference TRBV7-2 and TRBJ1-2, the full variable domain reads GAGVSQSPSNKVTEKGKDVELRCDPISGHTALYWYRQSLGQGLEFLIYFQGNSAPDKSGLPSDRFSAERTGGSVSTLTIQRTQQEDSAVYLCASSLSGQGSYGYTFGSGTRLTVV.

This sequence joins TRBV7-2 and TRBJ1-5; 9 bases align to TRBD1. The V gene end was trimmed by 1 base and the J gene end by 7 bases; junction bases not matched to a gene: 5. Germline CDR1 and CDR2: SGHTA and FQGNSA. The length of the CDR3 is 15 residues. The CDR3 loop is CASSLGGQGGQPQHF. In DNA form, the CDR3 reads TGTGCCAGCAGCTTAGGGGGACAGGGAGGCCAGCCCCAGCATTTT.

Only one count was recorded for this clone. This chain uses TRBV11-2 with TRBJ2-7; D perhaps matches TRBD2 (7 bases). Looked up from germline, CDR1 is SGHAT and CDR2 is FQNNGV. The V end lost 1 base, the J end lost 3 bases, and 16 bases lay between the germline ends. The CDR3 has 16 residues. The DNA for the CDR3 is TGTGCCAGCAGCTTAGGGGCGGCGGGGGCGGTCTACGAGCAGTACTTC. Encoded protein: CASSLGAAGAVYEQYF.

The V and J genes are TRBV6-5 and TRBJ1-1; perhaps TRBD1 as D (5 bases). The CDR3 runs 13 residues. The V and J ends lost 6 bases and 0 bases respectively, with 8 bases between them. The germline V gene has CDR1 MNHEY and CDR2 SVGAGI. The CDR3 here is CASRSGLNTEAFF. CDR3 nucleotide sequence: TGTGCCAGCAGGTCAGGGTTGAACACTGAAGCTTTCTTT.

The chain recombines TRBV29-1 with TRBJ2-7, with 8 nucleotides matching TRBD1. Germline values: CDR1 SQVTM, CDR2 ANQGSEA. This CDR3 contains 12 residues. V dropped 7 bases and J dropped 6; count of bases not matched to a gene: 8. Here the CDR3 reads CSADGQGREQYF. The DNA for the CDR3 is TGCAGCGCCGACGGACAGGGACGCGAGCAGTACTTC.

The chain carries TRBV11-2 and TRBJ2-5; 7 nucleotides agree with TRBD2. V gave up 0 bases and J gave up 5 bases; unmatched junction bases: 3. The germline V gene encodes CDR1 SGHAT and CDR2 FQNNGV. This CDR3 is built from 14 residues. The CDR3 here is CASSLDGRGETQYF. The CDR3, as DNA: TGTGCCAGCAGCTTAGATGGGCGGGGGGAGACCCAGTACTTC.

The chain has TRBV28 and TRBJ2-5; maybe TRBD2 (6 bases). The CDR3 is made up of 13 amino acids. Germline V gives CDR1 MDHEN, CDR2 SYDVKM. Trimming shortened V by 6 bases and J by 5 bases, and 13 bases separated the two germline ends. The CDR3 spells CASSMGGRETQYF. The CDR3 region has the DNA TGTGCCAGCAGCATGGGGGGTCGGGAGACCCAGTACTTC.

In this sample, this clone turned up a few times. This rearrangement joins TRBV7-3 to TRBJ2-3, with 10 bases matching TRBD2. V lost 4 bases, J lost 1 base, and 2 bases stayed unmatched. This CDR3 contains 15 residues. Germline V lookup: CDR1 SGHTA, CDR2 FQGTGA. CDR3 nucleotide sequence: TGTGCCAGCAGCTCAGCGGGAGGGGGCACAGATACGCAGTATTTT. Encoded protein: CASSSAGGGTDTQYF.